The rows below give T cell receptor beta chains drawn from one sample of a study of blood T cell repertoires in COVID-19. Data came from immunoSEQ multiplex PCR; TCRdb stores just in-frame clones and leaves some out. The sample records roughly 66,000 clones, 75% to 95% being singletons. Source material: peripheral blood. These receptors were collected from a human donor with active COVID-19. The donor label of this sample is uncertain. Both conserved end residues are part of each CDR3. A D gene is named only where the DNA matches it firmly. Size values are once, few and many counts, or a class for expanded clones, and some rows have none.

size	D	V	J	CDR3	DNA
NA	NA	TRBV9	TRBJ2-3	CASSVDQGGGADTQYF	TGTGCCAGCAGCGTAGATCAGGGCGGCGGCGCAGATACGCAGTATTTT
NA	TRBD1	TRBV4-2	TRBJ2-3	CASSQWDRDPTQYF	TGTGCCAGCAGCCAATGGGACAGGGACCCTACGCAGTATTTT
NA	TRBD2	TRBV5-4	TRBJ2-1	CASSIGLAGANEQFF	TGTGCCAGCAGCATAGGACTAGCGGGAGCGAATGAGCAGTTCTTC
NA	TRBD2	TRBV5-4	TRBJ2-1	CASSLASSGSNNEQFF	TGTGCCAGCAGCTTGGCATCTAGCGGGAGTAACAATGAGCAGTTCTTC
NA	NA	TRBV27	TRBJ2-7	CASRLYPTGTYEQYF	TGTGCCAGCAGGTTATACCCCACAGGGACCTACGAGCAGTACTTC
NA	TRBD2	TRBV11-2	TRBJ2-1	CASSSGSTSGRINEQFF	TGTGCCAGCAGCTCGGGGTCGACTAGCGGGAGGATCAATGAGCAGTTCTTC
NA	TRBD1	TRBV7-8	TRBJ2-5	CASSEVQGFGETQYF	TGTGCCAGCAGCGAGGTACAGGGGTTTGGGGAGACCCAGTACTTC
NA	TRBD1	TRBV5-4	TRBJ2-1	CASSLGPGQSSYNEQFF	TGTGCCAGCAGCTTAGGACCGGGACAGAGCTCCTACAATGAGCAGTTCTTC
NA	TRBD2	TRBV5-1	TRBJ2-2	CASSLLAGGTGELFF	TGCGCCAGCAGCTTGCTAGCGGGAGGTACCGGGGAGCTGTTTTTT
NA	TRBD1	TRBV12-3/TRBV12-4	TRBJ2-7	CASRGGQDEQYF	TGTGCCAGCAGGGGGGGACAGGACGAGCAGTACTTC
NA	TRBD2	TRBV5-1	TRBJ2-3	CASSLELAGPTDTQYF	TGCGCCAGCAGCTTGGAACTAGCGGGACCCACAGATACGCAGTATTTT
NA	NA	TRBV9	TRBJ2-7	CASSVSGLDIDEQYF	TGTGCCAGCAGCGTATCGGGACTGGACATAGACGAGCAGTACTTC
medium-sized	NA	TRBV6-5	TRBJ1-5	CASGTGVYSNQPQHF	TGTGCCAGCGGAACAGGCGTTTATAGCAATCAGCCCCAGCATTTT
NA	TRBD1	TRBV5-6	TRBJ1-4	CASSLIGTDSTNEKLFF	TGTGCCAGCAGCTTGATAGGGACAGACTCAACTAATGAAAAACTGTTTTTT
NA	TRBD1	TRBV6-5	TRBJ1-5	CASSYSMGGQQPQHF	TGTGCCAGCAGTTACTCGATGGGGGGACAGCAGCCCCAGCATTTT
NA	NA	TRBV19	TRBJ2-1	CASSIGSSLPSYNEQFF	TGTGCCAGTAGTATTGGCTCTAGCTTACCCTCCTACAATGAGCAGTTCTTC
NA	TRBD1	TRBV5-6	TRBJ2-5	CASSLQGGETQYF	TGTGCCAGCAGCTTACAGGGGGGAGAGACCCAGTACTTC
NA	NA	TRBV2	TRBJ1-5	CASSETYSNQPQHF	TGTGCCAGCAGTGAAACTTATAGCAATCAGCCCCAGCATTTT
NA	TRBD2	TRBV11-2	TRBJ2-4	CASSLAAGPGGIQYF	TGTGCCAGCAGCTTAGCAGCAGGGCCGGGAGGCATTCAGTACTTC
once	TRBD2	TRBV29-1	TRBJ2-1	CSVELGLASGNEQFF	TGCAGCGTTGAATTGGGACTAGCGAGTGGGAATGAGCAGTTCTTC
NA	NA	TRBV6-5	TRBJ2-5	CASSYQRQPQETQYF	TGTGCCAGCAGTTACCAGAGACAGCCCCAAGAGACCCAGTACTTC
NA	NA	TRBV5-8	TRBJ2-3	CASSLGEVGRTDTQYF	TGTGCCAGCAGCTTGGGGGAGGTAGGGAGGACAGATACGCAGTATTTT
NA	NA	TRBV6-2/TRBV6-3	TRBJ2-3	CASSYSRGSTDTQYF	TGTGCCAGCAGTTACTCGAGAGGCAGCACAGATACGCAGTATTTT
NA	NA	TRBV6-5	TRBJ2-7	CASTSLVSYEQYF	TGTGCCAGTACTAGCCTTGTATCCTACGAGCAGTACTTC
NA	NA	TRBV5-4	TRBJ2-7	CASSFRGPYEQYF	TGTGCCAGCAGCTTTAGGGGCCCCTACGAGCAGTACTTC
NA	NA	TRBV12-3/TRBV12-4	TRBJ2-7	CATTRGLSYEQYF	TGTGCCACCACAAGGGGATTATCCTACGAGCAGTACTTC
NA	TRBD2	TRBV11-2	TRBJ2-1	CASSPISGTSGSGGEQFF	TGTGCCAGCAGCCCTATTTCCGGGACTAGCGGGAGTGGGGGTGAGCAGTTCTTC
NA	TRBD2	TRBV6-1	TRBJ2-3	CASSERILGGDTQYF	TGTGCCAGCAGTGAAAGGATACTCGGGGGGGATACGCAGTATTTT
NA	TRBD2	TRBV10-1	TRBJ2-1	CASSEGLTSGSIDEQFF	TGCGCCAGCAGTGAGGGTCTGACTAGCGGGAGTATCGATGAGCAGTTCTTC
NA	NA	TRBV21-1	TRBJ2-7	CASSSGRDDSYEQYF	TGTGCCAGCAGCTCTGGGCGGGATGACTCCTACGAGCAGTACTTC
medium-sized	TRBD2	TRBV9	TRBJ2-7	CASSVGRLAGGTYEQYF	TGTGCCAGCAGCGTAGGGAGGCTAGCGGGAGGGACCTACGAGCAGTACTTC
NA	TRBD2	TRBV20-1	TRBJ2-5	CSASHPGLAKQETQYF	TGCAGTGCTAGTCACCCGGGACTAGCGAAACAAGAGACCCAGTACTTC
NA	TRBD2	TRBV11-3	TRBJ2-1	CASSVTSGTHNEQFF	TGTGCCAGCAGCGTAACTAGCGGGACCCACAATGAGCAGTTCTTC
NA	TRBD2	TRBV7-3	TRBJ2-3	CASSLVQGAGVVDTQYF	TGTGCCAGCAGCTTAGTCCAGGGAGCGGGAGTAGTAGATACGCAGTATTTT
NA	TRBD1	TRBV6-2/TRBV6-3	TRBJ2-7	CASSYSTTGLLDEQYF	TGTGCCAGCAGTTACTCCACGACAGGGTTGTTAGACGAGCAGTACTTC
NA	NA	TRBV7-2	TRBJ1-2	CASSSAQGAVGGGYTF	TGTGCCAGCAGCTCAGCTCAGGGCGCTGTGGGTGGGGGCTACACCTTC
NA	NA	TRBV9	TRBJ1-6	CASSVGTLDNSPLHF	TGTGCCAGCAGCGTGGGGACACTGGATAATTCACCCCTCCACTTT
NA	NA	TRBV9	TRBJ2-2	CASSVGGPTGELFF	TGTGCCAGCAGCGTAGGAGGGCCCACCGGGGAGCTGTTTTTT
NA	TRBD1	TRBV19	TRBJ1-1	CATVSGTGGSEAFF	TGTGCCACTGTTTCCGGGACAGGGGGATCTGAAGCTTTCTTT
NA	TRBD1	TRBV6-5	TRBJ1-1	CASSYGLGTASEAFF	TGTGCCAGCAGTTACGGCCTAGGGACAGCCTCTGAAGCTTTCTTT
NA	NA	TRBV6-5	TRBJ2-3	CASATYRADTQYF	TGTGCCAGTGCCACATACCGGGCAGATACGCAGTATTTT
NA	NA	TRBV7-9	TRBJ2-7	CASSLMETYEQYF	TGTGCCAGCAGCTTAATGGAGACCTACGAGCAGTACTTC
once	NA	TRBV6-6	TRBJ1-1	CASSVQGGNTEAFF	TGTGCCAGCAGTGTCCAGGGTGGGAACACTGAAGCTTTCTTT
NA	TRBD1	TRBV14	TRBJ1-6	CASSPWDSVYNSPLHF	TGTGCCAGCAGCCCATGGGACAGCGTCTATAATTCACCCCTCCACTTT
NA	NA	TRBV27	TRBJ2-3	CASRPQGTDTQYF	TGTGCCAGCAGACCCCAGGGCACAGATACGCAGTATTTT
NA	TRBD1	TRBV28	TRBJ1-1	CASSLGQGGNTEAFF	TGTGCCAGCAGTCTCGGACAGGGCGGGAACACTGAAGCTTTCTTT
NA	NA	TRBV5-5	TRBJ2-7	CASSLDRLYSYEQYF	TGTGCCAGCAGCTTGGACAGGCTTTACTCCTACGAGCAGTACTTC
NA	TRBD1	TRBV18	TRBJ1-4	CASSGQGLEKLFF	TGTGCCAGCTCGGGACAGGGGTTGGAAAAACTGTTTTTT
NA	TRBD1	TRBV7-9	TRBJ1-4	CASSPQGEKLFF	TGTGCCAGCAGCCCACAGGGGGAAAAACTGTTTTTT
once	NA	TRBV19	TRBJ1-2	CASSIPDRRGYTF	TGTGCCAGTAGTATCCCCGACAGGCGCGGCTACACCTTC
NA	TRBD2	TRBV19	TRBJ2-6	CASSIVGLAGGANVLTF	TGTGCCAGTAGTATCGTCGGGCTAGCGGGGGGGGCCAACGTCCTGACTTTC